This T cell receptor beta chain was sequenced in a study of blood T cell repertoires in COVID-19. The authors' processing: Reference gene primer amplification yielded estimated nucleated cell counts. Only in-frame clones appear in the TCRdb table, and some are missing; sequencing was by immunoSEQ multiplex PCR. That table gives V, J and clone size, and the DNA gave D and trimming. Found here are 30,000 to 40,000 clones, around 84% of them singletons; the top ten hold about 1.5%. Deletions cut 5 bases from V and 0 bases from J, with 7 bases between. This CDR3 is built from 13 residues. Per germline, CDR1 LNHDA and CDR2 SQIVND (reference sequence).

This chain uses TRBV19 with TRBJ1-1; the D is unclear. The specimen was peripheral blood. The sequence was collected from a man aged 55 to 70 with COVID-19, enrolled during active disease. The CDR3 DNA follows: TGTGCCAGTAGTGGCGGATTGAACACTGAAGCTTTCTTT. As protein: CASSGGLNTEAFF.